Below, 13 T cell receptor beta chains from the same sample are listed, as sequenced in a study of T cell responses to AZD1222 COVID-19 vaccine. Repertoires were generated with immunoSEQ multiplex PCR, while TCRdb's copy carries only in-frame clones and drops some. The sample has around 100,000 clones, 90% seen once; the top ten hold almost 8.5%. The sequencing used peripheral blood, collected on day 0 of AZD1222 vaccination. These receptors were collected from an adult in good health.

The J gene is TRBJ2-2, the V gene TRBV4-3; TRBD1 matches 9 bases. Trimming removed 0 bases from V and 0 bases from J; junction bases left unmatched: 11. Germline-derived CDR1 and CDR2 are LGHNA and YSLEER. This CDR3 contains 20 residues. CDR3 amino acids: CASSQDRVGQGWANTGELFF. The CDR3, as DNA: TGCGCCAGCAGCCAAGATCGAGTGGGACAGGGTTGGGCGAACACCGGGGAGCTGTTTTTT.

This clone showed up just once. V gene TRBV29-1 combines with J gene TRBJ2-7; either TRBD1 or TRBD2 may supply D (5 bases each). Between the trimmed V and J ends, which lost 6 bases and 1 base, there was a span of 10 bases. The germline V gene has CDR1 SQVTM and CDR2 ANQGSEA. There are 12 residues in the CDR3. CDR3 loop: CSVYGGSYEQYF. In DNA form, the CDR3 reads TGCAGCGTGTATGGGGGATCCTACGAGCAGTACTTC.

This chain connects TRBV7-3 to TRBJ2-3, with 9 bases fitting TRBD2. V lost 0 bases and J lost 0; bases outside the gene matches: 7. This CDR3 comprises 18 residues. Germline CDR1 reads SGHTA; CDR2 reads FQGTGA. The CDR3 region is CASSLTRGGGGSTDTQYF. The CDR3 coding sequence is TGTGCCAGCAGCTTAACTCGCGGGGGGGGCGGAAGCACAGATACGCAGTATTTT.

V usage is TRBV12-3 or TRBV12-4 and J usage is TRBJ2-4; no firm D call. The CDR3 has 12 residues. The V end lost 5 bases, the J end lost 6 bases, and 8 bases lay between the germline ends. The CDR3: CASSPTRNIQYF. The CDR3 nucleotides are TGTGCCAGCAGTCCGACGCGAAACATTCAGTACTTC.

The V and J genes are TRBV18 and TRBJ1-1, with a weak D call TRBD1 (6 bases). V was pared by 1 base and J by 6 bases, with 15 bases between. Germline CDR1 KGHSH, CDR2 LQKENI. CDR3 length: 15 amino acids. The CDR3 DNA sequence: TGTGCCAGCTCACCACGGGAACAGGGTTTTTCTGAAGCTTTCTTT. Translated: CASSPREQGFSEAFF.

This sequence joins TRBV6-5 and TRBJ2-3, with 7 bases aligning to TRBD2. The V and J ends lost 7 bases and 4 bases, in that order; junction bases with no gene match: 5. Germline-derived CDR1 and CDR2 are MNHEY and SVGAGI. The CDR3 runs 13 residues. This CDR3 is CASTSREADTQYF. The CDR3 DNA reads as TGTGCCAGCACTTCCCGGGAGGCAGATACGCAGTATTTT.

This clone was seen once. The gene calls are TRBV3-1 (or the pseudogene TRBV3-2) and TRBJ1-6; no clear D. V gave up 0 bases and J gave up 9 bases, with 12 bases separating them. Germline assignment: CDR1 LGHDT and CDR2 YNNKEL (reference sequence). The CDR3 is made up of 15 amino acids. The DNA of the CDR3 is TGTGCCAGCAGCCAAGAGGACGCGGGGTTTTCACCCCTCCACTTT. Its translation: CASSQEDAGFSPLHF.

The chain recombines TRBV5-6 with TRBJ2-3; D uncertain. In germline, CDR1 is SGHDT, CDR2 YYEEEE. Trimming took 1 base from V and 0 from J, leaving 18 bases between them. The CDR3 is 18 residues long. The CDR3 region is CASSLKYAVQPSTDTQYF. The CDR3 DNA sequence: TGTGCCAGCAGCTTGAAGTACGCTGTACAGCCTAGCACAGATACGCAGTATTTT.

V gene TRBV6-5 combines with J gene TRBJ2-1, with D perhaps given as TRBD1 or TRBD2 (5 bases each). V lost 8 bases and J lost 0, with 11 bases in between. Per germline, CDR1 MNHEY and CDR2 SVGAGI. CDR3 length: 14 amino acids. The CDR3 is CASLRDRSYNEQFF. CDR3 DNA: TGTGCCAGCCTAAGGGACCGCTCCTACAATGAGCAGTTCTTC.

This clone was seen only once. The rearrangement links TRBV7-3 to TRBJ2-1; no clear D gene. V was cut by 2 bases and J by 3 bases, with 11 bases left in between. Per the germline V gene, CDR1 is SGHTA and CDR2 is FQGTGA. The CDR3 consists of 15 residues. CDR3 amino acids: CASSLSGTDYNEQFF. DNA of the CDR3: TGTGCCAGCAGCTTATCAGGAACGGACTACAATGAGCAGTTCTTC.

The rearrangement links TRBV5-4 to TRBJ2-7; 11 bases align to TRBD1. The germline V gene encodes CDR1 SGHNT and CDR2 YYREEE (reference sequence). CDR3 length: 15 amino acids. Losses at the gene ends were 7 bases for V and 2 bases for J; bases not matched to a gene: 8. CDR3 protein: CASSVPGQGAYEQYF. CDR3 nucleotide sequence: TGTGCCAGCTCCGTTCCGGGACAGGGGGCCTACGAGCAGTACTTC.

This sequence joins TRBV13 and TRBJ1-2, with D uncertain. CDR3 length: 14 amino acids. Trimming shortened V by 1 base and J by 1 base, and 7 bases separated the two germline ends. Germline CDR1 reads PRHDT; CDR2 reads FYEKMQ (reference sequence). Written as DNA, the CDR3 is TGTGCCAGCAGCTTAGAGCGGGGTAACTATGGCTACACCTTC. It codes for CASSLERGNYGYTF.

The chain carries TRBV3-1 (or the pseudogene TRBV3-2) and TRBJ1-5, with a tentative D call TRBD1 (5 bases). Germline assignment: CDR1 LGHDT and CDR2 YNNKEL (reference sequence). V lost 9 bases and J 0 bases, leaving 12 bases between the germline ends. CDR3 length: 14 amino acids. The CDR3 DNA reads as TGTGCCAGTTCCGGGACGAATAGCAATCAGCCCCAGCATTTT. Translating it yields CASSGTNSNQPQHF.